The TCR beta chain described here comes from a study of shared clonotypes between healthy human individuals. A split of CD4+ cells into CD45RA+ naive and CD45RA-negative memory subsets was performed. The germline CDR1 and CDR2 sequences are SGHVS and FQNEAQ. The CDR3 length is 13 residues. V lost 6 bases and J lost 0, with 8 bases in between. Sequencing was performed with immunoSEQ multiplex PCR; in TCRdb, only in-frame clones are kept and a portion is missing. The sample holds 950,000 to 1,300,000 clones, more than 60% seen once. The sample was memory CD4+ T cells sorted from blood. Subset of the sample: CD45RA-negative fraction. The TCR comes from a man between 18 and 35 years old in good health. J is TRBJ2-5 and V is TRBV7-8; D possibly uses TRBD1 or TRBD2 (5 bases each). CDR3: CASSWGYQETQYF. In DNA, the CDR3 is TGTGCCAGCAGTTGGGGGTACCAAGAGACCCAGTACTTC.